This T cell receptor beta chain was sequenced in a study of molecular identifiers for immune sequencing clone quantification (dated by TCRdb to 2017 to 2018). Broadly, across the study: For a replicate experiment, the RNA from either 20,000 or 100,000 naive CD8 T cells was divided into five aliquots, and four of those aliquots went on to sequencing. CD8 T cells were used in a methods study to benchmark molecular-identifier clustering-based TCR repertoire sequencing (MIDCIRS) and TCR RNA copy counting. Broad study findings and their caveats: Modeling gave about 3.2 recovered TCR RNA copies per cell versus 7.5 to 10 by digital PCR, implying roughly 29% capture efficiency. Identical TCR molecules sharing a barcode could cause highly expanded clone sizes to be underestimated. When barcode sub-clustering was not used, chimeric consensus sequences inflated TCR diversity, with chimeras reaching as high as 47%. Even against a background of about a million naive CD8 T cells, spiked-in Jurkat TCR RNA amounting to a single cell's worth was reported to be detectable. In CMV-specific effector cells, over 98% of molecules were held by clones above 20 RNA copies, whereas under 1% of molecules were held by such clones in naive cells. Naive libraries contained spiked-in Jurkat TCR RNA (around ten copies' worth), which is not part of the donor repertoire.

Library construction relied on PCR. The instrument was a NextSeq 500. Bulk TCR libraries were prepared as previously described, using TCR primers listed in Table S5. Total RNA was purified with the Qiagen AllPrep DNA/RNA kit. Reads from multiple sequencing runs of the same library were pooled before analysis. In the paper's pipeline: Reads were retained only if an exact TCR constant sequence was present, and the retained reads were trimmed to 150 nt and grouped according to their 12-nt molecular barcodes. Within each barcode group, reads were sub-clustered at a 15% Levenshtein threshold, and quality-weighted consensus sequences were built per RNA molecule. Non-functional sequences were excluded, and lower-count sequences lying one edit away from another sequence were also excluded. Based on fitting two negative binomial distributions, any barcode sub-cluster with under 20% of the maximum read count was discarded. TCRdb reanalyzed the raw reads on its own, using fastp at Q25 for trimming and MiXCR for clone calling, and kept in-frame beta chains. Rows matching on CDR3 protein sequence are summarized as one entry with the most common DNA and genes. These V and J calls originate from TCRdb's pipeline instead of the authors' own analysis. For this sample there are 400,000 to 600,000 distinct CDR3 sequences; around 23% appear just once. Over 0.6% of the sample comes from the top ten.

Naive CD8 T cell libraries were made from 20,000 to 1,000,000 sorted cells using 10%, 30% or 50% of purified RNA. Naive CD8 T cells, defined as CD8+CD4-CCR7+CD45RA+, were FACS-sorted into RLT Plus buffer on a BD FACSAria II. To test detection sensitivity, Jurkat RNA equivalent to over 8 TCR copies was spiked into samples of about 19,000-1,000,000 naive CD8 T cells. CD8 T cells were enriched with RosetteSep CD8+ T Cell Enrichment Cocktail and Ficoll-Paque, followed by ACK red cell lysis. V loses 0 bases, J loses 4 bases, and the germline ends lie 7 bases apart. The CDR3 runs 13 amino acids, cysteine and phenylalanine included. Of all the DNA, just the CDR3 is kept, 39 bases in frame from base 1. CDR1 and CDR2, looked up from the germline V gene, are SGHRS and YFSETQ. This clonotype was seen ten or more times. Its target antigen remains unknown. No much larger clone exists at a distance of one base, and base qualities are not known.

What was sequenced was naive CD8+ T cells from blood, with Jurkat cell RNA spiked in. The meaning of the sample's cell subset or site label: FACS-sorted CD8+CD4-CCR7+CD45RA+ naive T cells. The chain uses TRBV5-1 and TRBJ1-1; no confident D gene assignment can be made. The origin of this receptor is a human donor in good health. Some libraries in this study had Jurkat cell RNA spiked in. Here the CDR3 is given as CASSLDLFTEAFF. DNA sequence: TGCGCCAGCAGCTTGGATTTGTTCACTGAAGCTTTCTTT. This CDR3, with the reference TRBV5-1 and TRBJ1-1 proteins standing in past its ends, gives the full variable domain KAGVTQTPRYLIKTRGQQVTLSCSPISGHRSVSWYQQTPGQGLQFLFEYFSETQRNKGNFPGRFSGRQFSNSRSEMNVSTLELGDSALYLCASSLDLFTEAFFGQGTRLTVV.